Below are 20 T cell receptor beta chains sequenced from a single sample in a study of T-cell memory formation after mild COVID-19. TCRdb analysed the 5' RACE reads with MiXCR anew, one entry per CDR3 protein. This table holds hundreds of thousands of distinct CDR3 sequences, under 20% found once. Material for sequencing was PBMCs or a T cell subset sorted from them (not recorded which). Every receptor here comes from a man between 18 and 29 years old who had mild COVID-19 (a few samples of this study predate the infection). Cell type and time point are not known.

The chain has TRBV20-1 and TRBJ2-5; TRBD1 aligns across 9 bases. Germline V gene lookup returns CDR1 DFQATT and CDR2 SNEGSKA (reference sequence). The CDR3 loop spans 14 amino acids. V dropped 3 bases and J dropped 5; count of bases not matched to a gene: 7. The chain's CDR3 is CSASYGTGTETQYF. As DNA, the CDR3 is TGCAGTGCTAGTTACGGGACAGGGACGGAGACCCAGTACTTC.

The chain joins TRBV7-9 to TRBJ1-3; D not certain. The CDR3 extends over 15 amino acids. The germline CDR1 and CDR2 sequences are SEHNR and FQNEAQ (reference sequence). V gave up 1 base and J gave up 6 bases, with 13 bases separating them. CDR3 residues: CASSLVLALENTIYF. CDR3 coding DNA: TGTGCCAGCAGCTTAGTCCTGGCTCTGGAAAACACCATATATTTT.

The J gene is TRBJ2-3, the V gene TRBV29-1, with TRBD1 matching 11 bases. CDR1 SQVTM and CDR2 ANQGSEA come from the germline V gene. V gave up 4 bases and J gave up 5 bases; unmatched junction bases: 8. CDR3 length: 15 amino acids. The CDR3: CSVGRGQGVGDTQYF. The CDR3 DNA follows: TGCAGCGTTGGCCGGGGACAGGGGGTCGGAGATACGCAGTATTTT.

This chain joins TRBV7-2 and TRBJ2-3; tentatively, D is TRBD1 or TRBD2 (6 bases each). Deletions cut 5 bases from V and 3 bases from J, with 15 bases between. The CDR3 has 15 amino acids. Germline V lookup: CDR1 SGHTA, CDR2 FQGNSA. The CDR3: CASSNPGAGTDTQYF. For the CDR3, the DNA is TGTGCCAGCAGCAATCCGGGGGCGGGAACAGATACGCAGTATTTT.

This clonotype has just a few counts. The chain combines TRBV2 with TRBJ1-1, with 12 nucleotides matching TRBD1. V lost 7 bases and J lost 0; bases outside the gene matches: 9. Germline CDR1 reads SNHLY; CDR2 reads FYNNEI. The CDR3 covers 17 residues. DNA for the CDR3: TGTGCCAGCATCCCGGGACAGGGGGCGAAAATGAACACTGAAGCTTTCTTT. Translation: CASIPGQGAKMNTEAFF.

V and J are TRBV5-6 and TRBJ2-3; D is unresolved. Trimming shortened V by 5 bases and J by 0 bases, and 13 bases separated the two germline ends. CDR3 length: 15 residues. The germline V gene encodes CDR1 SGHDT and CDR2 YYEEEE. The CDR3 DNA is TGTGCCAGCAGTGCGCCGGGTGGGAGCACAGATACGCAGTATTTT. Protein product: CASSAPGGSTDTQYF.

This chain joins TRBV14 and TRBJ1-4, with a weak D call TRBD1 (6 bases). Germline V gene sequence: CDR1 SGHDN, CDR2 FVKESK. Trimming stripped 6 bases from V and 0 bases from J, with 8 bases between. The CDR3 consists of 14 residues. This CDR3 is CASSNRATNEKLFF. CDR3 in DNA: TGTGCCAGCAGTAACAGGGCAACTAATGAAAAACTGTTTTTT.

The chain carries TRBV9 and TRBJ2-5; 13 bases map to TRBD2. V was clipped by 2 bases and J by 5 bases; unmatched bases: 3. CDR1 is SGDLS, CDR2 YYNGEE, per germline. CDR3 length equals 15 residues. This chain's CDR3 is CASSVETSGGETQYF. The CDR3 DNA is TGTGCCAGCAGCGTGGAGACTAGCGGGGGGGAGACCCAGTACTTC. The full variable domain, in which reference TRBV9 and TRBJ2-5 provide the parts outside the CDR3, is DSGVTQTPKHLITATGQRVTLRCSPRSGDLSVYWYQQSLDQGLQFLIQYYNGEERAKGNILERFSAQQFPDLHSELNLSSLELGDSALYFCASSVETSGGETQYFGPGTRLLVL.

The genes are TRBV6-6 and TRBJ1-2, with a weak D call TRBD1 (5 bases). Trimming removed 6 bases from V and 3 bases from J, with 14 bases in between. Per germline, CDR1 MNHNY and CDR2 SVGAGI (reference sequence). The CDR3 runs 14 residues. CDR3 in DNA: TGTGCCAGCAGCAGTACAGGACGAGACTATGGCTACACCTTC. Translated, it gives CASSSTGRDYGYTF.

The J gene is TRBJ2-1, the V gene TRBV5-1, with D unclear. V was pared by 0 bases and J by 8 bases, with 15 bases between. Germline CDR1 is SGHRS and CDR2 is YFSETQ. This CDR3 is 15 amino acids long. The CDR3 protein is CASSLGTTDLDEQFF. In DNA form, the CDR3 reads TGCGCCAGCAGCTTGGGGACGACTGACCTCGATGAGCAGTTCTTC.

The rearrangement joins TRBV6-2 or TRBV6-3 to TRBJ2-5; the D is unclear. Germline V gives CDR1 MNHEY, CDR2 SVGEGT. The CDR3 totals 16 residues. V lost 6 bases, J lost 2 bases, and 19 bases lay in between. CDR3 loop: CASRPRWAAAQETQYF. The CDR3 DNA sequence: TGTGCCAGCAGGCCCCGGTGGGCAGCAGCGCAAGAGACCCAGTACTTC.

This clonotype was seen a few times. The rearrangement uses TRBV5-1 and TRBJ1-3, with a possible D match to TRBD1 (5 bases). The V gene lost 2 bases and the J gene lost 2 bases, with 8 bases spanning the gap. This CDR3 region has 14 residues. Germline V lookup: CDR1 SGHRS, CDR2 YFSETQ. The CDR3 bases are TGCGCCAGCAGCTTCGCAGGGACTGGAAACACCATATATTTT. Amino acid sequence: CASSFAGTGNTIYF.

This clonotype was recorded a few times. This chain links TRBV29-1 with TRBJ2-1; D tentatively fits TRBD1 or TRBD2 (7 bases each). V lost 0 bases and J lost 2, with 11 bases in between. CDR1 SQVTM and CDR2 ANQGSEA come from the germline V gene. This CDR3 is built from 15 residues. The CDR3 spells CSVEDRGGTYNEQFF. In DNA form, the CDR3 reads TGCAGCGTTGAAGACAGGGGGGGGACCTACAATGAGCAGTTCTTC.

The V and J genes are TRBV6-4 and TRBJ2-1; TRBD1 or TRBD2 may be the D gene (5 bases each). The V end was cut by 0 bases, the J end by 6 bases, with 15 bases between. This CDR3 has 16 amino acids. In germline, CDR1 is MRHNA, CDR2 SNTAGT. The chain's CDR3 is CASSDSGTPRPNEQFF. CDR3 coding DNA: TGTGCCAGCAGTGACTCAGGGACCCCCAGGCCCAATGAGCAGTTCTTC.

This clonotype was observed a few times. The gene calls are TRBV5-1 and TRBJ2-3; D is unclear. This CDR3 contains 14 residues. Trimming took 2 bases from V and 2 from J, leaving 9 bases between them. CDR1 is SGHRS, CDR2 YFSETQ, per germline. The CDR3 spells CASSFDGPTDTQYF. In DNA, the CDR3 is TGCGCCAGCAGCTTTGACGGACCCACAGATACGCAGTATTTT.

The chain uses TRBV7-9 and TRBJ1-5, with 7 bases lining up with TRBD1. Trimming at V came to 5 bases and at J to 4 bases, leaving 5 bases not matched to a gene. Looked up from germline, CDR1 is SEHNR and CDR2 is FQNEAQ (reference sequence). This CDR3 spans 14 amino acids. CDR3 bases: TGTGCCAGCAGCCGACAGGGAGCAAATCAGCCCCAGCATTTT. Encoded protein: CASSRQGANQPQHF.

The chain combines TRBV12-3 or TRBV12-4 with TRBJ2-1; TRBD2 matches at 8 bases. CDR3 length: 15 residues. The V segment lost 6 bases and the J segment 7 bases; nucleotides outside the gene matches: 11. CDR3 amino acids: CASRTRGGAGNEQFF. CDR3 bases: TGTGCCAGCAGGACTCGGGGGGGGGCCGGAAATGAGCAGTTCTTC.

The chain employs TRBV2 and TRBJ1-2; 8 bases map to TRBD1. This CDR3 region has 13 residues. The junction had 6 bases not matched to a gene; V was cut back by 9 bases and J by 3 bases. The V gene's germline CDR1 is SNHLY and CDR2 FYNNEI. The CDR3 is CARRGQGHYGYTF. The CDR3 DNA reads as TGTGCCAGACGAGGACAGGGTCACTATGGCTACACCTTC.

V is TRBV6-5 and J is TRBJ1-6, with 8 positions matching TRBD1. CDR3 size: 12 residues. V dropped 6 bases and J dropped 9; count of bases not matched to a gene: 1. Germline V gives CDR1 MNHEY, CDR2 SVGAGI. The CDR3 reads CASRDRGSPLHF. Here the CDR3 DNA reads TGTGCCAGCAGAGACAGGGGTTCACCCCTCCACTTT.

The genes are TRBV7-9 and TRBJ1-1, with 9 bases aligning to TRBD1. The junction had 15 bases not matched to a gene; V was cut back by 5 bases and J by 11 bases. This CDR3 is 15 amino acids long. Germline values: CDR1 SEHNR, CDR2 FQNEAQ (reference sequence). The CDR3 nucleotides are TGTGCCAGCAGCACCCACAGGGGGCGGAGGATAAAGGCTTTCTTT. Encoded protein: CASSTHRGRRIKAFF.